This T cell receptor (beta chain) derives from a study of regulatory T cells in long-lasting Graves disease. On the study more broadly: Those with persistent Graves' disease had received antithyroid drugs for over 5 years with positive TSH receptor antibodies.

This clonotype was seen at least ten times. Both iRepertoire HTBI primers and Arm-PCR of CDR3 regions were used to build the TCR beta libraries. From the multiplex PCR reads, TCRdb called clonotypes with MiXCR, one entry per CDR3 protein. Among approximately 400,000 distinct CDR3 sequences listed, roughly 20% were seen once. Described time point: persistent/refractory GD, antithyroid drugs over 5 years with positive TRAb. RNA extracted from PBMCs served as the sequencing template. The receptor was isolated from a female donor with Graves disease. The starting material was peripheral blood mononuclear cells (PBMCs), obtained when the disease was refractory, from a patient treated with antithyroid drugs.

CDR3: CASSRYDEKLFF. The CDR3 DNA reads TGTGCCAGCAGCCGATACGATGAAAAACTGTTTTTT. The gene calls are TRBV7-2 and TRBJ1-4; D is uncertain. The V gene lost 5 bases and the J gene lost 6 bases, with 7 bases spanning the gap. Germline V CDR1 and CDR2: SGHTA, FQGNSA. The CDR3 is made up of 12 amino acids.